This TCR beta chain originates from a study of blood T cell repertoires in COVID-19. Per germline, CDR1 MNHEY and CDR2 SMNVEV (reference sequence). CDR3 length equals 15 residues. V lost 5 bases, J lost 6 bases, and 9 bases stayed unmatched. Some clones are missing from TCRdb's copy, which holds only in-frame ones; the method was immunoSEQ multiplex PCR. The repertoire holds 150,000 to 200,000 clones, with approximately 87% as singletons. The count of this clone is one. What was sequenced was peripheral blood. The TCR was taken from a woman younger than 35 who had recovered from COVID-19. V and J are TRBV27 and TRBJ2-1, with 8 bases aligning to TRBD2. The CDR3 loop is CASSLNTLAGNEQFF. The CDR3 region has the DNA TGTGCCAGCAGTCTCAACACTCTAGCGGGCAATGAGCAGTTCTTC.